Given below is one T cell receptor beta chain in context. In the original processing: By means of reference gene primer amplification, nucleated cell counts were estimated. Generated by immunoSEQ multiplex PCR, the TCRdb table keeps only in-frame clones and is missing some. That table gives V, J and clone size, and the DNA gave D and trimming. The sample consists of 45,000 to 55,000 clones, 80% to 85% of them appearing once. The data originate from a study of blood T cell repertoires in COVID-19. Study-level background: Samples of COVID-19 (acute and convalescent) were obtained from the United States, Italy and Spain. Sample material is recorded as cDNA or gDNA derived from T cells, B-cell-depleted T cells, or PBMCs.

This CDR3 comprises 19 residues. CDR1 and CDR2 (germline): MGHRA, YSYEKL. The V segment lost 0 bases and the J segment 5 bases; nucleotides outside the gene matches: 13. The J gene is TRBJ2-2, the V gene TRBV4-1; 9 bases match TRBD2. The clonotype was recovered from a man in his fifties or sixties with active COVID-19. Sequences were obtained from peripheral blood. As DNA, the CDR3 is TGCGCCAGCAGCCAAGAGGGTACTAGCGGGCCCTTTACGACCGGGGAGCTGTTTTTT. Amino acid sequence: CASSQEGTSGPFTTGELFF.